The 28 T cell receptor beta chains below come from one sample, sequenced in a study of read filtering for tumor transcriptome and immune sequencing. From approximately 430 ng of RNA, a library with molecular barcoded alpha/delta and beta/gamma adaptors was made. A single record per CDR3 protein comes from TCRdb applying MiXCR to the reads. The sample yields more than 100,000 distinct CDR3 sequences, 13% seen once. Sequenced: a population of CD138-negative cells sorted from bone marrow. The receptors were sampled from a donor at least 40 years old with multiple myeloma.

With regard to this clonotype: Given a much more abundant clone one base away, this may be a read error. The V call is TRBV6-5, the J call TRBJ2-1; 9 bases fit TRBD1. This CDR3 is 13 amino acids long. V trimming: 8 bases; J trimming: 5 bases; junction bases outside the gene matches: 4. Looked up from germline, CDR1 is MNHEY and CDR2 is SVGAGI. The CDR3 DNA reads TGTGCCAGCCGGGACAGGGTACACAATGAGCAGTTCTTC. Its protein is CASRDRVHNEQFF.

This clonotype was seen at least ten times. J is TRBJ1-5 and V is TRBV20-1; no reliable D call. Per the germline V gene, CDR1 is DFQATT and CDR2 is SNEGSKA (reference sequence). V was cut by 3 bases and J by 3 bases, with 9 bases left in between. The CDR3 has 13 amino acids. The CDR3 is CSASGQANQPQHF. DNA for the CDR3: TGCAGTGCTAGTGGTCAGGCCAATCAGCCCCAGCATTTT.

This clonotype has just a few counts. The chain employs TRBV7-2 and TRBJ1-5; TRBD1 might be the D (6 bases). V lost 6 bases to trimming and J lost 7 bases, with 16 bases between them. This CDR3 contains 14 residues. Germline V gene data show CDR1 as SGHTA and CDR2 as FQGNSA. Here the CDR3 reads CASSLTGSPQPQHF. CDR3 DNA: TGTGCCAGCAGTCTTACAGGGTCACCCCAGCCCCAGCATTTT. Full variable domain (missing parts from reference TRBV7-2 and TRBJ1-5): GAGVSQSPSNKVTEKGKDVELRCDPISGHTALYWYRQSLGQGLEFLIYFQGNSAPDKSGLPSDRFSAERTGGSVSTLTIQRTQQEDSAVYLCASSLTGSPQPQHFGDGTRLSIL.

This clonotype was counted at least ten times. V gene TRBV24-1 combines with J gene TRBJ2-1; TRBD1 aligns across 8 bases. The CDR3 extends over 14 amino acids. CDR1 KGHDR and CDR2 SFDVKD come from the germline V gene. Losses at the gene ends were 7 bases for V and 7 bases for J; bases not matched to a gene: 8. The CDR3 sequence is CATSPDRGGNEQFF. The CDR3 coding sequence is TGTGCCACCAGCCCCGACAGGGGCGGGAATGAGCAGTTCTTC.

This chain uses TRBV20-1 with TRBJ2-5; D is undetermined. V was pared by 0 bases and J by 0 bases, with 5 bases between. The CDR3 sequence is 13 residues long. Looked up from germline, CDR1 is DFQATT and CDR2 is SNEGSKA (reference sequence). CDR3 coding DNA: TGCAGTGCTAGAGATAATAACCAAGAGACCCAGTACTTC. This sequence encodes CSARDNNQETQYF.

Many counts were recorded for this clonotype. The rearrangement joins TRBV20-1 to TRBJ2-7, with 8 positions matching TRBD1. The germline V gene encodes CDR1 DFQATT and CDR2 SNEGSKA (reference sequence). This CDR3 spans 13 amino acids. V dropped 8 bases and J dropped 3; count of bases not matched to a gene: 9. The DNA for the CDR3 is TGCAGTTTGGACCGGGACAGGAGCTACGAGCAGTACTTC. This translates into CSLDRDRSYEQYF.

This clonotype was found many times. The chain combines TRBV5-1 with TRBJ2-5, with a possible D match to TRBD2 (5 bases). Trimming shortened V by 7 bases and J by 5 bases, and 21 bases separated the two germline ends. CDR1 and CDR2 (germline): SGHRS, YFSETQ. There are 15 residues in the CDR3. CDR3 nucleotides: TGCGCCAGCCGACTTCTAGCAGTCACAAAGGAGACCCAGTACTTC. Its protein is CASRLLAVTKETQYF.

This clonotype was recorded at least ten times. Here the CDR3 reads CASSLVTGEGHEQYF. In DNA, the CDR3 is TGTGCCAGCAGCTTAGTAACGGGAGAAGGCCACGAGCAGTACTTC. V gene TRBV11-2 combines with J gene TRBJ2-7; TRBD2 is a possible D gene (6 bases). CDR1 and CDR2 (germline): SGHAT, FQNNGV. This CDR3 comprises 15 residues. V was clipped by 1 base and J by 5 bases, with 15 bases between them.

For this clonotype: Since a much larger clone is just one base distant, this may be a read error. V gene TRBV12-3 or TRBV12-4 combines with J gene TRBJ2-3, with 10 positions matching TRBD2. Trimming cost V 7 bases and J 7 bases; bases outside gene matches: 11. The CDR3 is 15 amino acids. The CDR3 loop is CASIQLAGSVYTQYF. The DNA of the CDR3 is TGTGCCAGCATACAACTAGCGGGAAGTGTATATACGCAGTATTTT.

Comment on this clonotype: A read error may account for a junction end that differs from germline. This sequence joins TRBV11-2 and TRBJ2-1, with 7 bases lining up with TRBD2. The CDR3 covers 15 residues. Germline assignment: CDR1 SGHAT and CDR2 FQNNGV. CDR3 coding DNA: TGTGACAGCAGCTTCTGGCAGGGAGGGTACAATGAGCAGTTCTTC. It is translated as CDSSFWQGGYNEQFF.

This clonotype occurred many times. The chain carries TRBV3-1 and TRBJ2-1, with D possibly matching TRBD2 (5 bases). CDR1 is LGHDT and CDR2 is YNNKEL in the germline V gene (reference sequence). With 4 bases removed from V and 1 base from J, the gap between germline ends came to 11 bases. The CDR3 is made up of 15 amino acids. The CDR3 DNA follows: TGTGCCAGCAGCCTCCCGGGATTGTCCTACAATGAGCAGTTCTTC. The encoded protein is CASSLPGLSYNEQFF.

This clonotype was counted many times. The chain combines TRBV14 with TRBJ2-1; 7 bases match TRBD2. J gave up 3 bases and V 3 bases, and 8 bases lay outside the gene matches. This CDR3 has 16 residues. Germline loops: CDR1 SGHDN, CDR2 FVKESK. CDR3 in amino acids: CASSHRLAGFYNEQFF. CDR3 DNA: TGTGCCAGCAGCCATCGTTTAGCGGGTTTCTACAATGAGCAGTTCTTC.

Note on this clonotype: A much larger clone lies a single base off, so this may be a read error. This chain connects TRBV28 to TRBJ2-7, with 11 bases matching TRBD2. Germline CDR1 MDHEN, CDR2 SYDVKM. This CDR3 is 16 amino acids long. The CDR3 DNA is TGTGCCAGCAGTTCCGACGGGACTAGCGGAGTCTACGAGCGGTACTTC. It is translated as CASSSDGTSGVYERYF.

This clonotype was seen many times. The V gene is TRBV7-9, the J gene TRBJ1-2; the match to TRBD1 covers 9 bases. The V and J ends lost 5 bases and 8 bases, in that order; junction bases with no gene match: 15. The CDR3 covers 16 residues. The V gene's germline CDR1 is SEHNR and CDR2 FQNEAQ (reference sequence). The CDR3 is CASSPRGTGPDQGYTF. The CDR3 DNA sequence: TGTGCCAGCAGCCCCCGAGGGACAGGGCCCGACCAAGGCTACACCTTC.

This clonotype came up many times. The chain combines TRBV4-1 with TRBJ2-2; TRBD2 matches 11 bases. CDR1 and CDR2 (germline): MGHRA, YSYEKL. The ends lost 4 bases at V and 5 bases at J; junction bases unmatched: 9. This CDR3 has 17 residues. CDR3 in amino acids: CASSLRELAGGTGELFF. The CDR3 DNA reads TGCGCCAGCAGCCTCCGAGAGCTAGCGGGAGGAACCGGGGAGCTGTTTTTT.

This clonotype showed up many times. The CDR3 region has the DNA TGTGCCAGCAGCTTAAGCTCAGTAGGGACTGAAGCTTTCTTT. Amino acid sequence: CASSLSSVGTEAFF. The chain employs TRBV7-9 and TRBJ1-1; no definite D call. Trimming stripped 2 bases from V and 5 bases from J, with 12 bases between. CDR1 SEHNR and CDR2 FQNEAQ come from the germline V gene (reference sequence). The CDR3 spans 14 residues.

The chain has TRBV14 and TRBJ1-3; D remains ambiguous. Germline V gene sequence: CDR1 SGHDN, CDR2 FVKESK. The V end lost 4 bases, the J end lost 0 bases, and 13 bases lay between the germline ends. The CDR3 contains 16 residues. CDR3 coding DNA: TGTGCCAGCAGCCGAGGGCTGGGCACCTCTGGAAACACCATATATTTT. It is translated as CASSRGLGTSGNTIYF.

There are many counts of this clonotype. This chain links TRBV6-5 with TRBJ2-5; D is undetermined. Trimming removed 6 bases from V and 9 bases from J, with 14 bases in between. Germline values: CDR1 MNHEY, CDR2 SVGAGI. This CDR3 comprises 12 residues. The CDR3 DNA follows: TGTGCCAGCAGCACACTTTATGGGTCCCAGTACTTC. As protein: CASSTLYGSQYF.

As concerns this clonotype: With a much larger clone just one base away, this may be a read error. The chain couples TRBV4-1 to TRBJ2-7, with D possibly being TRBD2 (6 bases). V lost 1 base and J lost 3, with 13 bases in between. Per germline, CDR1 MGHRA and CDR2 YSYEKL. This CDR3 has 15 residues. The CDR3 loop is CASSQGRGRSYEQYF. The CDR3 DNA is TGCGCCAGCAGCCAAGGGAGGGGACGGAGCTACGAGCAGTACTTC.

This clonotype came up many times. The rearrangement uses TRBV11-2 and TRBJ2-1, with 9 positions matching TRBD1. Trimming removed 6 bases from V and 1 base from J; junction bases left unmatched: 10. From germline, CDR1 is SGHAT and CDR2 FQNNGV. This CDR3 comprises 17 residues. This chain's CDR3 is CASSGTGRVRSYNEQFF. As DNA, the CDR3 is TGTGCCAGCAGTGGGACAGGGAGAGTGAGGTCCTACAATGAGCAGTTCTTC.

This clonotype came up a few times. The chain is built from TRBV28 and TRBJ2-7; TRBD2 agrees at 8 bases. V lost 6 bases and J lost 3; bases outside the gene matches: 7. From germline, CDR1 is MDHEN and CDR2 SYDVKM. This CDR3 is 14 amino acids long. CDR3 sequence reads: CASRETSEYYEQYF. The CDR3 DNA follows: TGTGCCAGCAGGGAGACTAGCGAATACTACGAGCAGTACTTC.

The rearrangement uses TRBV18 and TRBJ2-3; TRBD2 matches 9 bases. The V segment lost 4 bases and the J segment 0 bases; nucleotides outside the gene matches: 5. Germline lookup yields CDR1 KGHSH and CDR2 LQKENI. This CDR3 has 16 residues. The CDR3 DNA is TGTGCCAGCTCACTCCAGACTAGCGGAAGCACAGATACGCAGTATTTT. It is translated as CASSLQTSGSTDTQYF.

This clonotype was seen ten or more times. DNA for the CDR3: TGTGCCAGCAGGCGACAGCAGGCTAACACCGGGGAGCTGTTTTTT. This translates into CASRRQQANTGELFF. This chain connects TRBV6-5 to TRBJ2-2; D may be TRBD1 (5 bases). CDR3 length: 15 amino acids. The germline V and J ends were trimmed by 6 bases and 2 bases, with 13 bases remaining between them. Germline-derived CDR1 and CDR2 are MNHEY and SVGAGI.

This clonotype was seen at least ten times. The gene calls are TRBV9 and TRBJ2-5, with 8 bases aligning to TRBD1. Looked up from germline, CDR1 is SGDLS and CDR2 is YYNGEE. Trimming took 2 bases from V and 2 from J; bases not matched to a gene: 5. The CDR3 extends over 15 amino acids. The CDR3 DNA reads TGTGCCAGCAGCGTGGGGACAGGAAGACAAGAGACCCAGTACTTC. Protein product: CASSVGTGRQETQYF.

This clonotype came up many times. The CDR3 protein is CASSLLGGLGTDTQYF. For the CDR3, the DNA is TGTGCCAGCAGTTTATTAGGGGGCTTGGGCACAGATACGCAGTATTTT. The gene calls are TRBV28 and TRBJ2-3; 7 nucleotides match TRBD1. Germline CDR1 and CDR2: MDHEN and SYDVKM. Unmatched junction bases numbered 5, after V lost 1 base and J lost 1 base. The CDR3 spans 16 residues.

This clonotype was detected a few times. No conserved phenylalanine or tryptophan is present at the end of the CDR3, so a read error is the likely explanation. The rearrangement joins TRBV5-1 to TRBJ1-1; weak D call: TRBD1 (6 bases). Germline V gene data show CDR1 as SGHRS and CDR2 as YFSETQ. Trimming removed 0 bases from V and 0 bases from J, with 9 bases in between. This CDR3 region has 15 residues. CDR3 loop: CASSLDRAMNTEAFL. The CDR3 DNA sequence: TGCGCCAGCAGCTTGGACAGGGCTATGAACACTGAAGCTTTCCTT.

This clonotype was seen more than once but under ten times. The rearrangement links TRBV11-3 to TRBJ2-3, with TRBD2 as a possible D gene (5 bases). The CDR3 loop spans 13 amino acids. The ends were cut back, 4 bases at V and 4 bases at J, with 9 bases in the middle. The germline CDR1 and CDR2 sequences are SGHNT and YENEEA. The CDR3 sequence is CASSYPGADTQYF. The DNA for the CDR3 is TGTGCCAGCAGCTATCCCGGGGCAGATACGCAGTATTTT.

This clonotype came up many times. The chain has TRBV5-1 and TRBJ2-1; 7 nucleotides line up with TRBD2. The CDR3 is 15 amino acids. Trimming cost V 4 bases and J 0 bases; bases outside gene matches: 4. Per germline, CDR1 SGHRS and CDR2 YFSETQ. CDR3 DNA: TGCGCCAGCAGCACCGGACTAGACTCCTACAATGAGCAGTTCTTC. Amino acids: CASSTGLDSYNEQFF.